This T cell receptor beta chain is drawn from a study of shared clonotypes between healthy human individuals. Whole-study context: The study enrolled two women and three men aged 18 to 49. Study conclusions and caveats: Naive CD4 clonotype sharing across several donors was approximately 5%.

CD8 cells classed as naive were CD45RO-negative and positively selected for CCR7, excluding terminally differentiated effector memory CD45RA+ cells. The sorted-subset replicate PCRs were given about 210 ng DNA, which is 31,000 or so T cell genomes. This table comes from immunoSEQ multiplex PCR, and its TCRdb copy is limited to in-frame clones, with some not included. This table has around 600,000 clones, roughly 98% appearing once. To note about this clone: Its antigen is currently unknown.

The trim removed 2 bases at V and 4 bases at J, leaving 6 bases unmatched. The CDR3 is 16 amino acids. Germline V gives CDR1 SEHNR, CDR2 FQNEAQ (reference sequence). Sequencing was carried out using naive CD8+ T cells sorted from blood. The chain is built from TRBV7-9 and TRBJ2-3, with 10 bases identical to TRBD2. This TCR came from a man aged 25 to 40 in good health. In DNA form, the CDR3 reads TGTGCCAGCAGCTTACCAAGCGGGAGGGCCCCAGATACGCAGTATTTT. Protein sequence: CASSLPSGRAPDTQYF.